Sequencing of this T cell receptor beta chain was carried out in a study of metastatic and nonmetastatic thyroid tumors. Broader study findings: The reported finding was significantly higher TCR beta diversity in malignant thyroid tumors relative to benign nodules, in blood and tumor.

TCRdb re-analyzed the PCR reads through MiXCR. The sample consists of about 17,000 clones, around a quarter of them appearing once. The CDR3 has 19 residues. Unmatched junction bases numbered 16, after V lost 6 bases and J lost 0 bases. Germline-derived CDR1 and CDR2 are LNHDA and SQIVND (reference sequence). Not a single patient had been given any form of treatment at any point before undergoing thyroid surgery. This clone was found many times. Its antigen is unidentified. Sequencing was done on a sample of tumor tissue. The chain is built from TRBV19 and TRBJ2-1, with TRBD2 matching over 8 bases. The receptor comes from a female donor with papillary thyroid cancer or a benign thyroid nodule (not recorded which). Some clones in this sample may be carry-over from other donors' samples. Here the CDR3 DNA reads TGTGCCAGTAGGACGTCATCCAGCGGGAGCTGGAGCTCCTACAATGAGCAGTTCTTC. Its protein product is CASRTSSSGSWSSYNEQFF.